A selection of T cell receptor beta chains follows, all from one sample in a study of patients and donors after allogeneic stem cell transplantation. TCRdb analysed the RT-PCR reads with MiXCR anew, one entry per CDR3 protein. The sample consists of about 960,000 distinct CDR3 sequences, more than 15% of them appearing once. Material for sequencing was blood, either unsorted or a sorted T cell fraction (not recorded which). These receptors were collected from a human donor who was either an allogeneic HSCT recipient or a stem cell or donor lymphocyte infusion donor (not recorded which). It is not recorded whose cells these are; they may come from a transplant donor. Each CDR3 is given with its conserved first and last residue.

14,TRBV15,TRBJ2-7,CATSRDRSHYEQYF
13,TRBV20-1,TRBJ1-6,CSARSVASSPLHF
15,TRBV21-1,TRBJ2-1,CASSTNRGVYNEQFF
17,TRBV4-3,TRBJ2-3,CASSQVTGAFHTDTQYF
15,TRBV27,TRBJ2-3,CASRAWDRGKDTQYF
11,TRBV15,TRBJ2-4,CATSSEIVQYF
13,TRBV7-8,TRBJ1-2,CASSSGQYYGYTF
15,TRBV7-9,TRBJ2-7,CASSTRGSGTYEQYF
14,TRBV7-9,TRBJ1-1,CASSFQHLNTEAFF
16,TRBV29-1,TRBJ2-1,CSVHDLHYSSYNEQFF
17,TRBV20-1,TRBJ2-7,CSARDSTAGGSSYEQYF
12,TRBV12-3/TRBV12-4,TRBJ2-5,CASRLQFGTQYF
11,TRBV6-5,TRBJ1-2,CASSYGDSARF
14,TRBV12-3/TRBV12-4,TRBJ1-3,CASSLSAGTRTIYF
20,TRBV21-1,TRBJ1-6,CASSPAKRPLPHSYNSPLHF
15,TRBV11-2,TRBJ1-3,CASSPIQGSGNTIYF
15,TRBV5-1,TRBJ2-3,CASSSGTGGTDTQYF
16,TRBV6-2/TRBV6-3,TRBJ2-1,CASSYGGGRVRNEQFF
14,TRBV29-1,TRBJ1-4,CSAGGGSPNEKLFF
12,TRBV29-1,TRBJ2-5,CSVNRGQETQYF
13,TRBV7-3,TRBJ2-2,CASSSVITGELFF
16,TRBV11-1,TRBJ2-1,CASSPPIRTGLHEQFF
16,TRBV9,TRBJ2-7,CASSVGEALGTYEQYF
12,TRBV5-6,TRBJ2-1,CASSLKGPEQFF
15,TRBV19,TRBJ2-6,CASSIRGYGANVLTF
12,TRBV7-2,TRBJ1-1,CASSTSGPEAFF
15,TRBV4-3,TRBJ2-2,CASSPGTGFAGELFF
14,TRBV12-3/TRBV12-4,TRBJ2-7,CASSTQGGRYEQYF
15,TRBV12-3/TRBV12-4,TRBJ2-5,CASSFPRGQQETQYF
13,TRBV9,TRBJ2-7,CASSTGTGFEQYF
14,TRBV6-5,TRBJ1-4,CASSLGQGTEKLFF
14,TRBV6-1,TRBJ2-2,CASSEMRYTGELFF
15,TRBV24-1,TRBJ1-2,CATSDPRGPSYGYTF
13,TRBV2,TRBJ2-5,CASSAGLQETQYF
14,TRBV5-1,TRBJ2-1,CASSLVQKDNEQFF
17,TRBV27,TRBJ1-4,CASSFYRPTGGLEKLFF
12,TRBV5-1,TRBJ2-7,CATGDGTYEQYF
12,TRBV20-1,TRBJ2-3,CSAWTGTDTQYF
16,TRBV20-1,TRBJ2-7,CSASRLPGVPTYEQYF
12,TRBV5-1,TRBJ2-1,CASSSKSNEQFF
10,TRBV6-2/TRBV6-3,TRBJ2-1,CASKGGEQFF
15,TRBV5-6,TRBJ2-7,CASSLTGGKPYEQYF
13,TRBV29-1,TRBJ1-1,CSVVQGVRTEAFF
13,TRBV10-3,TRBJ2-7,CATKTGASYEQYF
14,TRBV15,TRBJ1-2,CATSRGSAGRGYTF
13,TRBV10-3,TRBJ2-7,CAISGRDINGQYF
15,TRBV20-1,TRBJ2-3,CSVHRVAGGTDTQYF
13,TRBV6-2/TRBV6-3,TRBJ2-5,CASSYVPLGTQYF
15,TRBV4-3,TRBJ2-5,CASSQEGTGQETQYF
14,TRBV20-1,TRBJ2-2,CSARILGNTGELFF
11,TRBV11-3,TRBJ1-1,CASSGVLEAFF
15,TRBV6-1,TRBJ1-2,CASSLGQGFAYGYTF
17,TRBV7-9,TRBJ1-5,CASSFSPNSGGGQPQHF
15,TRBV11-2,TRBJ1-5,CASSESGDRNQPQHF
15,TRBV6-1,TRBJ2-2,CASSPRLAVTGELFF
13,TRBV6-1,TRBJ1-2,CASTQEDRGGYTF
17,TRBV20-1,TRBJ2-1,CSASVSPPGRRDNEQFF